This T cell receptor beta chain was identified during a study of CD8 T cells in Susac syndrome. Overall study: Patients with Susac syndrome who were sequenced included more than 5 with active disease and eight or nine in remission.

RNA in amounts of 0.5 to 1 ug was reverse transcribed with random hexamers. Multiplex PCR with immunoSEQ amplified the TCR beta CDR3 across 54 Vbeta and 13 Jbeta. TCRdb recomputed calls from the immunoSEQ multiplex PCR reads with MiXCR, one row per CDR3 protein. The repertoire includes some 130,000 distinct CDR3 sequences, just under 95% of them detected once, and approximately 0.17% sits in the top ten. General study points: Detection of Susac-specific public clones gave 15 to 20 in total CD8+ repertoires and several in CD8+ TEMRA repertoires.

TEMRA cells were enriched by FACS, while CD8+ and CD4+ T cells were obtained through a negative isolation that was performed magnetically. This clonotype has a single count. Its antigen is currently unknown. Trimming cost V 5 bases and J 1 base; bases outside gene matches: 6. The CDR3 extends over 15 amino acids. Germline V CDR1 and CDR2: SNHLY, FYNNEI. V gene TRBV2 combines with J gene TRBJ1-1, with TRBD1 matching 8 bases. Sequenced: CD8+ T cells from PBMCs. This clonotype originated in a human donor with Susac syndrome. CDR3 in amino acids: CASSNPTGENTEAFF. In DNA, the CDR3 is TGTGCCAGCAGTAATCCGACAGGGGAGAACACTGAAGCTTTCTTT.